A selection of T cell receptor beta chains follows, all from one sample in a study of beta chain features in type 1 diabetes. The repertoire was sequenced with immunoSEQ multiplex PCR; TCRdb's copy has only in-frame clones and lacks some. The sample carries tens of thousands of clones, approximately 62% recorded once. Sequencing was carried out using Tregs from blood. The receptors come from a woman aged 18-29 years in good health. The CDR3 runs from the conserved cysteine through the conserved F or W. The order of the fields is J gene, clone size, D gene, V gene, CDR3 protein, CDR3 DNA. The D gene is left open where the match is weak. Clone size appears in some rows only: once, few, many, or a class for an expanded clone.

J gene: TRBJ1-1; clone size: -; D gene: -; V gene: TRBV9; CDR3 protein: CASSVRGNTEAFF; CDR3 DNA: TGTGCCAGCAGCGTTCGGGGGAACACTGAAGCTTTCTTT
J gene: TRBJ2-5; clone size: few; D gene: -; V gene: TRBV7-9; CDR3 protein: CASSAQFGETQYF; CDR3 DNA: TGTGCCAGCAGCGCTCAGTTCGGGGAGACCCAGTACTTC
J gene: TRBJ2-1; clone size: -; D gene: TRBD2; V gene: TRBV2; CDR3 protein: CASSEARGSRGTEQFF; CDR3 DNA: TGTGCCAGCAGTGAAGCGCGGGGGTCTAGGGGCACTGAGCAGTTCTTC
J gene: TRBJ2-3; clone size: once; D gene: -; V gene: TRBV30; CDR3 protein: CAWSVLQRGSADTQYF; CDR3 DNA: TGTGCCTGGAGTGTATTGCAGAGGGGGTCGGCAGATACGCAGTATTTT
J gene: TRBJ2-7; clone size: -; D gene: -; V gene: TRBV6-1; CDR3 protein: CASSFRGATYEQYF; CDR3 DNA: TGTGCCAGCAGTTTCCGGGGGGCCACCTACGAGCAGTACTTC
J gene: TRBJ1-1; clone size: -; D gene: -; V gene: TRBV4-1; CDR3 protein: CASSGREATEAFF; CDR3 DNA: TGCGCCAGCTCCGGGAGGGAGGCCACTGAAGCTTTCTTT
J gene: TRBJ2-3; clone size: once; D gene: TRBD2; V gene: TRBV9; CDR3 protein: CASSVGGRGTDTQYF; CDR3 DNA: TGTGCCAGCAGCGTCGGCGGGAGGGGAACAGATACGCAGTATTTT
J gene: TRBJ2-7; clone size: -; D gene: TRBD1; V gene: TRBV5-1; CDR3 protein: CASSSQGQGAVSEQYF; CDR3 DNA: TGCGCCAGCAGCTCTCAAGGACAGGGTGCAGTCTCCGAGCAGTACTTC
J gene: TRBJ1-3; clone size: -; D gene: TRBD1; V gene: TRBV30; CDR3 protein: CAWRRQGSGNTIYF; CDR3 DNA: TGTGCCTGGAGGAGACAGGGCTCTGGAAACACCATATATTTT
J gene: TRBJ2-7; clone size: -; D gene: TRBD1; V gene: TRBV6-6; CDR3 protein: CASSYPPQGDEQYF; CDR3 DNA: TGTGCCAGCAGTTACCCCCCCCAGGGGGACGAGCAGTACTTC
J gene: TRBJ2-1; clone size: -; D gene: TRBD2; V gene: TRBV4-2; CDR3 protein: CASSRPGLAGNEQFF; CDR3 DNA: TGTGCCAGCAGCCGCCCAGGACTAGCAGGGAATGAGCAGTTCTTC
J gene: TRBJ2-1; clone size: -; D gene: -; V gene: TRBV9; CDR3 protein: CASGKEYEQFF; CDR3 DNA: TGTGCCAGCGGAAAGGAGTATGAGCAGTTCTTC
J gene: TRBJ2-7; clone size: -; D gene: -; V gene: TRBV7-2; CDR3 protein: CASSLAPTSSYEQYF; CDR3 DNA: TGTGCCAGCAGCTTAGCCCCTACTAGCTCCTACGAGCAGTACTTC
J gene: TRBJ1-4; clone size: -; D gene: TRBD1; V gene: TRBV5-1; CDR3 protein: CASSQQGGNEKLFF; CDR3 DNA: TGCGCCAGCAGCCAACAGGGGGGTAATGAAAAACTGTTTTTT
J gene: TRBJ1-1; clone size: -; D gene: TRBD1; V gene: TRBV10-1; CDR3 protein: CASSPYSGGGTEAFF; CDR3 DNA: TGCGCCAGCAGTCCATACTCAGGGGGCGGCACTGAAGCTTTCTTT
J gene: TRBJ1-2; clone size: -; D gene: TRBD1; V gene: TRBV7-9; CDR3 protein: CASSVNPGQGLEGYTF; CDR3 DNA: TGTGCCAGCAGCGTAAATCCGGGACAGGGCTTGGAGGGCTACACCTTC
J gene: TRBJ2-1; clone size: -; D gene: TRBD1; V gene: TRBV6-5; CDR3 protein: CASSRDRDGHEQFF; CDR3 DNA: TGTGCCAGCAGCAGGGACAGGGACGGTCATGAGCAGTTCTTC
J gene: TRBJ1-1; clone size: -; D gene: TRBD1; V gene: TRBV6-5; CDR3 protein: CASSGEDRTEAFF; CDR3 DNA: TGTGCCAGCAGTGGGGAGGACAGGACTGAAGCTTTCTTT
J gene: TRBJ1-2; clone size: -; D gene: TRBD1; V gene: TRBV7-2; CDR3 protein: CASSLGQGAGGYTF; CDR3 DNA: TGTGCCAGCAGCTTAGGACAGGGGGCTGGTGGCTACACCTTC
J gene: TRBJ1-1; clone size: -; D gene: -; V gene: TRBV5-1; CDR3 protein: CASSLGFGEKGTEAFF; CDR3 DNA: TGCGCCAGCAGCTTGGGGTTCGGGGAGAAGGGCACTGAAGCTTTCTTT
J gene: TRBJ1-5; clone size: -; D gene: -; V gene: TRBV2; CDR3 protein: CASSDPGDNQPQHF; CDR3 DNA: TGTGCCAGCAGTGACCCAGGTGATAATCAGCCCCAGCATTTT
J gene: TRBJ2-7; clone size: few; D gene: TRBD2; V gene: TRBV7-2; CDR3 protein: CASSFSSGSYEQYF; CDR3 DNA: TGTGCCAGCAGCTTCAGTAGCGGGAGCTACGAGCAGTACTTC
J gene: TRBJ1-5; clone size: -; D gene: -; V gene: TRBV10-3; CDR3 protein: CAISETTKEGQPQHF; CDR3 DNA: TGTGCCATCAGTGAGACAACCAAGGAGGGTCAGCCCCAGCATTTT
J gene: TRBJ2-7; clone size: -; D gene: -; V gene: TRBV2; CDR3 protein: CASSPEGTPKQYF; CDR3 DNA: TGTGCCAGCAGCCCAGAGGGGACACCTAAGCAGTACTTC
J gene: TRBJ2-3; clone size: -; D gene: TRBD2; V gene: TRBV11-2; CDR3 protein: CASSLDVFAGAERDTQYF; CDR3 DNA: TGTGCCAGCAGCTTAGACGTTTTTGCGGGAGCTGAAAGGGATACGCAGTATTTT
J gene: TRBJ2-1; clone size: once; D gene: TRBD2; V gene: TRBV5-1; CDR3 protein: CASSLLGGRTYNEQFF; CDR3 DNA: TGCGCCAGCAGCTTATTGGGCGGGAGGACCTACAATGAGCAGTTCTTC
J gene: TRBJ2-3; clone size: -; D gene: -; V gene: TRBV6-1; CDR3 protein: CASSERTRDTQYF; CDR3 DNA: TGTGCCAGCAGTGAAAGGACTCGTGATACGCAGTATTTT
J gene: TRBJ1-1; clone size: -; D gene: -; V gene: TRBV10-3; CDR3 protein: CAISGGWGGGGGTEAFF; CDR3 DNA: TGTGCCATCAGTGGAGGGTGGGGGGGAGGAGGAGGCACTGAAGCTTTCTTT
J gene: TRBJ2-6; clone size: -; D gene: -; V gene: TRBV7-9; CDR3 protein: CASSRMRGGSGANVLTF; CDR3 DNA: TGTGCCAGCAGTCGTATGAGGGGAGGTTCTGGGGCCAACGTCCTGACTTTC
J gene: TRBJ2-7; clone size: -; D gene: -; V gene: TRBV5-4; CDR3 protein: CASSFDSYTYEQYF; CDR3 DNA: TGTGCCAGCAGCTTCGACAGCTACACCTACGAGCAGTACTTC
J gene: TRBJ2-3; clone size: -; D gene: -; V gene: TRBV30; CDR3 protein: CAWSVRSFADTQYF; CDR3 DNA: TGTGCCTGGAGTGTGAGATCGTTCGCAGATACGCAGTATTTT
J gene: TRBJ2-5; clone size: -; D gene: -; V gene: TRBV4-2; CDR3 protein: CASSQDRLVYF; CDR3 DNA: TGTGCCAGCAGCCAAGATAGACTGGTGTACTTC
J gene: TRBJ2-1; clone size: -; D gene: TRBD2; V gene: TRBV6-1; CDR3 protein: CASTKAGTSPFSSYNEQFF; CDR3 DNA: TGTGCCAGCACTAAAGCCGGGACTAGCCCGTTTAGCTCCTACAATGAGCAGTTCTTC
J gene: TRBJ2-5; clone size: -; D gene: -; V gene: TRBV5-1; CDR3 protein: CASSGPRQTPQETQYF; CDR3 DNA: TGCGCCAGCAGCGGCCCGCGACAGACCCCCCAAGAGACCCAGTACTTC
J gene: TRBJ1-2; clone size: once; D gene: -; V gene: TRBV18; CDR3 protein: CASSPSSQVNYGYTF; CDR3 DNA: TGTGCCAGCTCACCAAGTTCCCAGGTTAACTATGGCTACACCTTC
J gene: TRBJ1-2; clone size: -; D gene: TRBD1; V gene: TRBV5-1; CDR3 protein: CASSLEAGGGYGYTF; CDR3 DNA: TGCGCCAGCAGCTTGGAGGCAGGGGGCGGCTATGGCTACACCTTC
J gene: TRBJ2-1; clone size: -; D gene: TRBD2; V gene: TRBV19; CDR3 protein: CASSIRTSGSSYNEQFF; CDR3 DNA: TGTGCCAGTAGTATCAGGACTAGCGGGAGCTCCTACAATGAGCAGTTCTTC
J gene: TRBJ2-2; clone size: -; D gene: TRBD1; V gene: TRBV18; CDR3 protein: CASSPRHPGGRPGELFF; CDR3 DNA: TGTGCCAGCTCACCACGGCATCCAGGGGGCCGACCCGGGGAGCTGTTTTTT
J gene: TRBJ1-1; clone size: -; D gene: TRBD1; V gene: TRBV10-3; CDR3 protein: CAIRGTGNTEAFF; CDR3 DNA: TGTGCCATCAGAGGGACAGGGAACACTGAAGCTTTCTTT
J gene: TRBJ1-1; clone size: once; D gene: TRBD1; V gene: TRBV19; CDR3 protein: CASSITPRTGVLNTEAFF; CDR3 DNA: TGTGCCAGTAGTATTACCCCCCGGACAGGGGTGCTGAACACTGAAGCTTTCTTT
J gene: TRBJ1-2; clone size: -; D gene: -; V gene: TRBV7-2; CDR3 protein: CASSPDTQYGYTF; CDR3 DNA: TGTGCCAGCAGCCCTGACACCCAATATGGCTACACCTTC
J gene: TRBJ1-4; clone size: few; D gene: -; V gene: TRBV19; CDR3 protein: CASSPAGANEKLFF; CDR3 DNA: TGTGCCAGTAGCCCTGCGGGGGCTAATGAAAAACTGTTTTTT
J gene: TRBJ2-1; clone size: few; D gene: -; V gene: TRBV6-1; CDR3 protein: CASSEVRGGAYEQFF; CDR3 DNA: TGTGCCAGCAGTGAAGTCCGTGGCGGGGCATATGAGCAGTTCTTC
J gene: TRBJ2-1; clone size: few; D gene: TRBD1; V gene: TRBV7-6; CDR3 protein: CASSLRTGHNEQFF; CDR3 DNA: TGTGCCAGCAGCTTAAGGACAGGGCACAATGAGCAGTTCTTC
J gene: TRBJ1-5; clone size: -; D gene: -; V gene: TRBV19; CDR3 protein: CASSDRPNQPQHF; CDR3 DNA: TGTGCCAGTAGTGACAGACCTAATCAGCCCCAGCATTTT
J gene: TRBJ1-2; clone size: few; D gene: TRBD1; V gene: TRBV4-2; CDR3 protein: CASSKGQPNYGYTF; CDR3 DNA: TGTGCCAGCAGCAAGGGACAGCCCAACTATGGCTACACCTTC
J gene: TRBJ1-2; clone size: -; D gene: TRBD1; V gene: TRBV5-1; CDR3 protein: CASSQDRGYGYTF; CDR3 DNA: TGCGCCAGCAGCCAGGACAGGGGTTACGGCTACACCTTC
J gene: TRBJ2-5; clone size: -; D gene: -; V gene: TRBV5-1; CDR3 protein: CASSFTGPLQETQYF; CDR3 DNA: TGCGCCAGCAGCTTTACAGGGCCTCTCCAAGAGACCCAGTACTTC
J gene: TRBJ2-2; clone size: few; D gene: TRBD2; V gene: TRBV28; CDR3 protein: CASTNSGRNTGELFF; CDR3 DNA: TGTGCCAGCACCAATAGCGGGAGAAACACCGGGGAGCTGTTTTTT
J gene: TRBJ2-1; clone size: -; D gene: TRBD2; V gene: TRBV2; CDR3 protein: CASSDRGLAGGLSYNEQFF; CDR3 DNA: TGTGCCAGCAGTGACCGGGGACTAGCGGGAGGCCTCTCCTACAATGAGCAGTTCTTC
J gene: TRBJ1-3; clone size: -; D gene: -; V gene: TRBV4-1; CDR3 protein: CASSQDRFSGNTIYF; CDR3 DNA: TGCGCCAGCAGCCAAGATCGTTTCTCTGGAAACACCATATATTTT
J gene: TRBJ1-3; clone size: medium-sized; D gene: TRBD1; V gene: TRBV10-3; CDR3 protein: CAISEWTGEGNTIYF; CDR3 DNA: TGTGCCATCAGTGAGTGGACAGGGGAAGGAAACACCATATATTTT
J gene: TRBJ2-2; clone size: -; D gene: -; V gene: TRBV9; CDR3 protein: CASSVAGAGTGELFF; CDR3 DNA: TGTGCCAGCAGCGTTGCGGGGGCTGGGACCGGGGAGCTGTTTTTT
J gene: TRBJ2-1; clone size: few; D gene: TRBD1; V gene: TRBV19; CDR3 protein: CASSMLGTGNNEQFF; CDR3 DNA: TGTGCCAGTAGTATGTTGGGGACAGGGAACAATGAGCAGTTCTTC
J gene: TRBJ1-5; clone size: -; D gene: TRBD1; V gene: TRBV2; CDR3 protein: CASSVGGTGGNQPQHF; CDR3 DNA: TGTGCCAGCAGTGTGGGGGGAACAGGGGGAAATCAGCCCCAGCATTTT
J gene: TRBJ2-7; clone size: -; D gene: -; V gene: TRBV23-1; CDR3 protein: CASSLGPRGPEQYF; CDR3 DNA: TGCGCCAGCAGCTTGGGGCCCAGGGGCCCCGAGCAGTACTTC
J gene: TRBJ1-1; clone size: -; D gene: -; V gene: TRBV29-1; CDR3 protein: CSVYSGGSVFTEAFF; CDR3 DNA: TGCAGCGTGTACTCGGGGGGTTCAGTTTTCACTGAAGCTTTCTTT